Sequencing of this T cell receptor beta chain was carried out in a study of OX40 agonist ivuxolimab in advanced cancers. Regarding the study in general: Ivuxolimab, which targeted the costimulatory receptor OX40 (CD134), was an agonistic, fully human IgG2 monoclonal antibody. Intravenous ivuxolimab was administered to patients every 2 weeks at six dose levels: 0.01, 0.1, 0.3, 1.5, 3 and 10 mg/kg. Of the roughly 51 dose-escalation patients, hepatocellular carcinoma was present in about 20, melanoma in approximately 15, renal cell carcinoma in 9 and head and neck cancer in 9. In the dose-escalation cohort, 65% to 90% of patients were male, and the mean age was approximately 64 years, with a range of 23 to 79. Patients were allowed to have had prior anti-PD-1, anti-PD-L1 or anti-CTLA-4 therapy, and 40% to 45% of the dose-escalation patients had been treated with checkpoint inhibitors. Partial responses occurred in three dose-escalation patients, of whom one had hepatocellular carcinoma and two had cutaneous melanoma. Peripheral TCRbeta sequencing was intended to test whether TCR sequence diversity was altered and clonal T-cell expansion was caused by ivuxolimab. The paper covers the monotherapy dose-escalation part of the phase I ivuxolimab trial, which included N ≈ 57 patients. Here is what the overall study found, with its caveats: Low levels of normalized T-cell clonal expansion were also shown by some nonresponding patients. At doses of 0.1 to 3.0 mg/kg, clonal expansion of both CD4+ and CD8+ T cells in blood was seen between baseline and week 6. The antigen specificity of the clonally expanded peripheral T cells was not determined. After ivuxolimab, expanded clones were on average more numerous among CD8+ T cells than among CD4+ T cells. In the 0.1-3.0 mg/kg groups, partial responders had among the lowest normalized peripheral clonal expansion, particularly in CD8+ T cells.

Genomic DNA was extracted from sorted cells for sequencing of the TCRbeta CDR3 region. The immunoSEQ Assay was used for sequencing of TCRbeta CDR3 regions. The clones in this table, taken by TCRdb from immuneACCESS, are in-frame only. Not every clone is retained; where verified, under half of the shortfall comes from an unresolved V gene, and the cause of the rest is unknown. The sample profile shows around 56,000 clones; 65% to 90% of them were found once. The top ten clones comprise more than 3% of the sample. In regard to this clone: Its antigen is not yet known. No per-base quality is available; no much larger clone lies one base away.

CDR1 and CDR2 were assigned from the germline V gene (reference sequence) as MNHNY and SVGAGI. V drops 0 bases and J drops 4 bases, leaving 6 bases in between. The CDR3 covers 13 residues, taking in both the cysteine and the phenylalanine. The read is trimmed to its CDR3 DNA, 39 bases read in frame from base 1. The trial excluded patients who had a history of autoimmune disease or who were on systemic immunosuppression. In every dose cohort, peripheral blood was drawn for TCR sequencing at baseline, cycle 4 day 1, and cycle 7 day 1. The samples were drawn from a first-in-human, open-label, multicenter phase I dose-escalation trial of ivuxolimab. The trial enrolled adults with locally advanced or metastatic head and neck squamous cell, hepatocellular, melanoma or renal cell carcinoma. Before TCR sequencing, CD4+ T cells and CD8+ T cells from peripheral blood were sorted into separate populations.

This clonotype originated in an adult with an advanced solid tumor such as melanoma, head and neck, liver or kidney cancer. Here the chain combines TRBV6-6 and TRBJ1-1; the D gene lacks a confident call. The sequencing used CD4+ or CD8+ T cells sorted from blood, collected in a trial of the OX40 agonist ivuxolimab. The DNA reads TGTGCCAGCAGTTACTCGTCAATCACTGAAGCTTTCTTT. Translated, this is CASSYSSITEAFF.